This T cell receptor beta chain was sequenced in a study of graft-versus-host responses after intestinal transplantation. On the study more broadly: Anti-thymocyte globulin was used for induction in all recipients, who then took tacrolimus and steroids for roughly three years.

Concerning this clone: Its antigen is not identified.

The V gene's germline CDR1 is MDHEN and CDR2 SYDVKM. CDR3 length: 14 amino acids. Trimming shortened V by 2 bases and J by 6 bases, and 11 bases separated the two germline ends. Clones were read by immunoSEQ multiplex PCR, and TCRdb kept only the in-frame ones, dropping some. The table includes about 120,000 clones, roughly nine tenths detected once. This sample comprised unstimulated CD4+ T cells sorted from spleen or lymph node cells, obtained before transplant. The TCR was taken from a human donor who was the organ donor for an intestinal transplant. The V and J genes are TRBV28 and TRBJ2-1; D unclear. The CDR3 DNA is TGTGCCAGCAGTTTAGATTCGCTAGTCAATGAGCAGTTCTTC. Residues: CASSLDSLVNEQFF.